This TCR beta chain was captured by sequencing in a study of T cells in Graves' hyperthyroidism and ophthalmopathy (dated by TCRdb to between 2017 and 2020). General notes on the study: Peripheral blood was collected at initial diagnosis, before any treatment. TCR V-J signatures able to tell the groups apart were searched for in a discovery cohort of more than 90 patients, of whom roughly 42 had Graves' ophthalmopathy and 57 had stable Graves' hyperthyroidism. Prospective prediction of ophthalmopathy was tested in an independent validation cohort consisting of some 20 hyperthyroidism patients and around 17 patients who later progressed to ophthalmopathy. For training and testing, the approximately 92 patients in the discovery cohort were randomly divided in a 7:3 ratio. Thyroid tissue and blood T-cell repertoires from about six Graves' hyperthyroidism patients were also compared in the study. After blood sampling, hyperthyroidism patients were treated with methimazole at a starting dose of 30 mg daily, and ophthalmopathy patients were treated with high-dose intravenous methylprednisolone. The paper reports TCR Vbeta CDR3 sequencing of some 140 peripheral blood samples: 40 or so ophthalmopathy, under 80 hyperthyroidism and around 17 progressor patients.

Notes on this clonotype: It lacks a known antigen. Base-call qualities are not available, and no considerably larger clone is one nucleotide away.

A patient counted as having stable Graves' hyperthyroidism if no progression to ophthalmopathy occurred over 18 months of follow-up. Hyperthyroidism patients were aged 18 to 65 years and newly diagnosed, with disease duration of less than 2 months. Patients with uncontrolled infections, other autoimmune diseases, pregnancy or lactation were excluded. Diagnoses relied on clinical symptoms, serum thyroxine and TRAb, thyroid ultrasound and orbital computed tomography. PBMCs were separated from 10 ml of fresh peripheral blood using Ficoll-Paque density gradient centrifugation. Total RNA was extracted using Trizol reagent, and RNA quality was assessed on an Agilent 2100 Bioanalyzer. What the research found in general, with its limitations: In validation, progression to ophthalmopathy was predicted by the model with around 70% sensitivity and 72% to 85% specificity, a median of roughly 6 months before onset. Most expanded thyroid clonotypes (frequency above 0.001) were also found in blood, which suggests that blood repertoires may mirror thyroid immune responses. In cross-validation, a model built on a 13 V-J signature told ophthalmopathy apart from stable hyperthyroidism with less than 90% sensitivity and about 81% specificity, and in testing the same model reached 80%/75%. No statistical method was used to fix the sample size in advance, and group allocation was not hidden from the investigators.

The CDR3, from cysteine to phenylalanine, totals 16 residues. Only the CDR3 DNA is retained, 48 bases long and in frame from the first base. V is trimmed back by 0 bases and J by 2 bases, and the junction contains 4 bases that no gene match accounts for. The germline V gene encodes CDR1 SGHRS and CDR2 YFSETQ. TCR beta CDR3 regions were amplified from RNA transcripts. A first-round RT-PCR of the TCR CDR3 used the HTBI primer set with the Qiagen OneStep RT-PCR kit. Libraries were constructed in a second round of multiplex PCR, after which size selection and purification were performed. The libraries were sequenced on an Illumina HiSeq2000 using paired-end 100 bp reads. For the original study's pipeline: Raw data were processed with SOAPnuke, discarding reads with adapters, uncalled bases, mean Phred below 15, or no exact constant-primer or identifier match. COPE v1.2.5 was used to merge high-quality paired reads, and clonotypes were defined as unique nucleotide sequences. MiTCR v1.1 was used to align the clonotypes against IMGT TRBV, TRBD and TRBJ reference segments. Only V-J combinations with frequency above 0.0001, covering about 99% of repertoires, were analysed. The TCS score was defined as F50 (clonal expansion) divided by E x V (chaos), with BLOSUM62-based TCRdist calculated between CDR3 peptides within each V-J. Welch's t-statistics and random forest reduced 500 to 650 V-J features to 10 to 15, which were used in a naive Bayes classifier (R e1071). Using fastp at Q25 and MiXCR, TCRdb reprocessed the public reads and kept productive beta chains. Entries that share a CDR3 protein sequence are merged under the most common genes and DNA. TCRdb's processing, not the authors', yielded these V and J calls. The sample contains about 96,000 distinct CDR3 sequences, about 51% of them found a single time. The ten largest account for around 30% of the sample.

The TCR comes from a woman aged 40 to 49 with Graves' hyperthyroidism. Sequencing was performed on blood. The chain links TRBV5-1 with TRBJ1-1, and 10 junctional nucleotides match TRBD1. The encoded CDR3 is CASSLGQGAINTEAFF. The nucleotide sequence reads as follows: TGCGCCAGCAGCTTGGGACAGGGGGCGATAAACACTGAAGCTTTCTTT. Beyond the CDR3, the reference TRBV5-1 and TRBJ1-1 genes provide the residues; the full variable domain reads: KAGVTQTPRYLIKTRGQQVTLSCSPISGHRSVSWYQQTPGQGLQFLFEYFSETQRNKGNFPGRFSGRQFSNSRSEMNVSTLELGDSALYLCASSLGQGAINTEAFFGQGTRLTVV.